The clone carrying this TCR beta chain came up many times. With V trimmed by 3 bases and J by 0 bases, 7 bases remained unmatched. The CDR3 is 16 amino acids. CDR1 and CDR2 from the germline V gene are KGHSH and LQKENI. TCRdb re-called clones via MiXCR from the PCR reads. Of some 30,000 clones in the sample, about a tenth were seen once. The data are from a study of metastatic and nonmetastatic thyroid tumors. There were no patients who had received any treatment before thyroid surgery. The source material was blood. V gene TRBV18 combines with J gene TRBJ2-7; 8 bases map to TRBD2. The clonotype originates from a female donor with papillary thyroid cancer or a benign thyroid nodule (not recorded which). Some clones in this sample may be carry-over from other donors' samples. The CDR3 sequence: CASSPGIAGSSYEQYF. CDR3 coding DNA: TGTGCCAGCTCACCGGGAATAGCGGGAAGCTCCTACGAGCAGTACTTC.